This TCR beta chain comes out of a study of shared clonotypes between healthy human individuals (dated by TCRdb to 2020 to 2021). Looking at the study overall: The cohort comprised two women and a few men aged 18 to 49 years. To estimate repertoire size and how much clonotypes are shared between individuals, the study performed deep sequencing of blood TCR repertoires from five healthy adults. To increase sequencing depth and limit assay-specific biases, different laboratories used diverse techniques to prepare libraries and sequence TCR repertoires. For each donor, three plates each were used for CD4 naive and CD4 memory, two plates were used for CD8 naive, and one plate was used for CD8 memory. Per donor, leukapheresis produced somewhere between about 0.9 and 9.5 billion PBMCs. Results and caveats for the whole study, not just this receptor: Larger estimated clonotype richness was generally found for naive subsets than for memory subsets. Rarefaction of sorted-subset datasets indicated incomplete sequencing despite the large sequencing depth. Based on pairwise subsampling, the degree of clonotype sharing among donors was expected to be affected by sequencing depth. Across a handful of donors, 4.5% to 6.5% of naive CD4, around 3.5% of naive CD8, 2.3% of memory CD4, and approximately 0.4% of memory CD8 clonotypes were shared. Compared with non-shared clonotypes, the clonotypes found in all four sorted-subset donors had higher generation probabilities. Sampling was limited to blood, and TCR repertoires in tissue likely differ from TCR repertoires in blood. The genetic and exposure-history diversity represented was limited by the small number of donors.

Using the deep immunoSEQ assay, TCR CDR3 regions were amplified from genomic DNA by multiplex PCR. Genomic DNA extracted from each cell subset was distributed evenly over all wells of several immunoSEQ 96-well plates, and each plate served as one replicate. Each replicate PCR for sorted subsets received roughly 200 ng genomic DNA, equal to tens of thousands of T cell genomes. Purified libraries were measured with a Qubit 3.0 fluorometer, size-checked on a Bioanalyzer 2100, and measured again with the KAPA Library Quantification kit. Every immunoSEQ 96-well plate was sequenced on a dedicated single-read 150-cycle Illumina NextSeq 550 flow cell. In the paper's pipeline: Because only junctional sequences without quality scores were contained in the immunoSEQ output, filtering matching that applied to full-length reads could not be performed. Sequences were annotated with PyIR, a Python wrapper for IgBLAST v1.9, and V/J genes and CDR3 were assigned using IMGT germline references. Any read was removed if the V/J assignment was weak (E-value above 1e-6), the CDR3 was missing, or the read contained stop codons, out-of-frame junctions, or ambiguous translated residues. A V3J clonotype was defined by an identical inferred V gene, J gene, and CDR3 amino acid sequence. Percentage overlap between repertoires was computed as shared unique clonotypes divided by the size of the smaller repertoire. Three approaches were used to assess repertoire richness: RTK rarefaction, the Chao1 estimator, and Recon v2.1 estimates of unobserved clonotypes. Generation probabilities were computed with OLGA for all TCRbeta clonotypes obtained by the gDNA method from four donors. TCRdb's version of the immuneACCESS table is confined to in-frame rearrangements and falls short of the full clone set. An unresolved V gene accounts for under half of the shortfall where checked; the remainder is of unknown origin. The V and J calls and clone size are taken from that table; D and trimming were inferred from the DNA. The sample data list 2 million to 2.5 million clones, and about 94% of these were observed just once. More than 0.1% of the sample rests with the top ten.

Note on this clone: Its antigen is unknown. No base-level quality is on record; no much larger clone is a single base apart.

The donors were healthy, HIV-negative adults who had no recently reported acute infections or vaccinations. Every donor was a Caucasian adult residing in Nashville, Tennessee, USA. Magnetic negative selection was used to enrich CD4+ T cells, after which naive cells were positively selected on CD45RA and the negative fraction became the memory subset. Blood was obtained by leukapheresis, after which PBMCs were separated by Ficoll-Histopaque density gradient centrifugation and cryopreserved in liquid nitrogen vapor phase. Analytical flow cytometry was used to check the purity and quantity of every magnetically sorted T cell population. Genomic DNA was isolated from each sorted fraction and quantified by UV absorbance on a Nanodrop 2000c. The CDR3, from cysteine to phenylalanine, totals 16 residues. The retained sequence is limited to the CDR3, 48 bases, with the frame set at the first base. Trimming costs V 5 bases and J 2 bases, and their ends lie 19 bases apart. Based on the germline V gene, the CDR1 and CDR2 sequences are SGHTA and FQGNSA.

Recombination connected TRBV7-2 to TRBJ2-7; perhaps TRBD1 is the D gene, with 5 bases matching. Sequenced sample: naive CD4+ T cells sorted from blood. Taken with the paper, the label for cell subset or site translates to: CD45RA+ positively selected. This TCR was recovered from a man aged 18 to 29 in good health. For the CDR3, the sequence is CASSPNRQGSTYEQYF. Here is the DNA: TGTGCCAGCAGCCCCAATCGCCAGGGTTCAACCTACGAGCAGTACTTC.